Here is one TCR beta chain with its context. In germline, CDR1 is SGHDT, CDR2 YYEEEE. The CDR3 is 15 residues long. V lost 5 bases and J 2 bases, leaving 16 bases between the germline ends. Per the authors' pipeline: The assay estimated nucleated cells by amplifying reference gene primers. Profiling relied on immunoSEQ multiplex PCR, and the TCRdb table lists in-frame clones only, not all of them. D and trimming come from the DNA, and the V and J calls and clone size come from that table. This table has 97,000 or so clones, 84% appearing once. This record belongs to a study of blood T cell repertoires in COVID-19. At the level of the study: Acute-phase and convalescent COVID-19 samples originated in the United States, Italy and Spain. The cDNA or gDNA used as material had been derived from T cells, B-cell-depleted T cells, or PBMCs.

Material for sequencing was peripheral blood. This TCR was sampled from a man in his forties with active or convalescent COVID-19. The chain is built from TRBV5-6 and TRBJ2-5; TRBD1 might be the D (6 bases). CDR3: CASSYNLGGQETQYF. Written as DNA, the CDR3 is TGTGCCAGCAGTTATAATCTAGGGGGACAAGAGACCCAGTACTTC.